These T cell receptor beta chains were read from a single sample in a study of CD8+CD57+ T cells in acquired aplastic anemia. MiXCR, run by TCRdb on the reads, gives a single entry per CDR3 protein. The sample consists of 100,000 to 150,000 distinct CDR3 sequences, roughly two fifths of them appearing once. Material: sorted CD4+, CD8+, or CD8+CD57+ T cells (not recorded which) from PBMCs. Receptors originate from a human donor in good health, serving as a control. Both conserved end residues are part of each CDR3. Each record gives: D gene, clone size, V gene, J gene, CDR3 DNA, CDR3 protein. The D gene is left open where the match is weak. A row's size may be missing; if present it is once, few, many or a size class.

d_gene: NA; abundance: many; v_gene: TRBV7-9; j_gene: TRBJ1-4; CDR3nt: TGTGCCAGCAGCTTAGTAGGGGGATTTGATGAAAAACTGTTTTTT; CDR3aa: CASSLVGGFDEKLFF
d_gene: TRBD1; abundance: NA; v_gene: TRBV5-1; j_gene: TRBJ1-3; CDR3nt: TGCGCCAGCAGCTATAGAAGGACAGGCTCTGGAAACACCATATATTTT; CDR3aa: CASSYRRTGSGNTIYF
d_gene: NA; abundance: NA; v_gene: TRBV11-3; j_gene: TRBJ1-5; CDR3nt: TGTGCCAGCAGCTTAAATAACCTTCAGCCCCAGCATTTT; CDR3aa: CASSLNNLQPQHF
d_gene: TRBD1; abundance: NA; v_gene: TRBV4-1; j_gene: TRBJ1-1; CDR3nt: TGCGCCAGCAGCCGAAAAGACATCGCTGGGACAGGGGCCACTGAAGCTTTCTTT; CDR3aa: CASSRKDIAGTGATEAFF
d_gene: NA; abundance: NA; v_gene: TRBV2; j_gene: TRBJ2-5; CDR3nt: TGTGCCAGCAGACAGGGTGGGGAGACCCAGTACTTC; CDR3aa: CASRQGGETQYF
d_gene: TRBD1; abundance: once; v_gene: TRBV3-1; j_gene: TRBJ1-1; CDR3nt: TGTGCCAGCAGCCAAAGGACAGGCATACAAGGAGCTTTCTTT; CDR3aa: CASSQRTGIQGAFF
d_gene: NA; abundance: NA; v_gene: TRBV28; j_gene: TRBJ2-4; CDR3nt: TGTGCCAGCAGTTTAAGAGGGAACATTCAGTACTTC; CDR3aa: CASSLRGNIQYF
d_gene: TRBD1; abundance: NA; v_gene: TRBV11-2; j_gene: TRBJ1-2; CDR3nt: TGTGCCAGCAGCGCCCCGAGACAGGGGGCGCGGTATGGCTACACCTTC; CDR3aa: CASSAPRQGARYGYTF
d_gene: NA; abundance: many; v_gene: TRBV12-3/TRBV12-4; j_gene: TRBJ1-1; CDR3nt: TGTGCCAGCAGTTCGGCCACGAACACTGAAGCTTTCTTT; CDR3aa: CASSSATNTEAFF
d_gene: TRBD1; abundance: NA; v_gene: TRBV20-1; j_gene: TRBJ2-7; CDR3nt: TGCAGTGCTAGGTACCGGGACAGGGGCCACGAGCAGTACTTC; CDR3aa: CSARYRDRGHEQYF
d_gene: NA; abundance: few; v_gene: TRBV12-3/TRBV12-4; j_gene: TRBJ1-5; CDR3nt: TGTGCCAGCAGTCAGGACAGTTATAGCAATCAGCCCCAGCATTTT; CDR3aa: CASSQDSYSNQPQHF
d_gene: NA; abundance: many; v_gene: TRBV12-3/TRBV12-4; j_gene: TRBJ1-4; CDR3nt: TGTGCCAGCACCTTAAGTGGGGCTAATGAAAAACTGTTTTTT; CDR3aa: CASTLSGANEKLFF
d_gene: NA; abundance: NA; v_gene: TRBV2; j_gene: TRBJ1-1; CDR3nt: TGTGCCAGCAGTGAATATGCCTACCCGGGCACTGAAGCTTTCTTT; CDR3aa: CASSEYAYPGTEAFF
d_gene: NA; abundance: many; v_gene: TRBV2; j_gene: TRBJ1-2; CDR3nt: TGTGCCAGCAGTGTTGCAGGGGCTAACTATGGCTACACCTTC; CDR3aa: CASSVAGANYGYTF
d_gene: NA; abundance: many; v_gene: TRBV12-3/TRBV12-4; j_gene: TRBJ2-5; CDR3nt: TGTGCCAGCAGTACCGGGCTCGACCAAGAGACCCAGTACTTC; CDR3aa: CASSTGLDQETQYF
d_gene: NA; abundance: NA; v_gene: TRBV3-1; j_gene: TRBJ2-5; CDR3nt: TGTGCCAGCAGCCGGGTTTTGAGCGGGGAGACCCAGTACTTC; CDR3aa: CASSRVLSGETQYF
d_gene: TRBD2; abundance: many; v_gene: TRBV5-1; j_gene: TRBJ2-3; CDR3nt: TGCGCCAGCAGCTTGTCGGCTAGCGGGAGCACAGATACGCAGTATTTT; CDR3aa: CASSLSASGSTDTQYF
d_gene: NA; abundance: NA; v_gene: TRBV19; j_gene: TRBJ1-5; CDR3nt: TGTGCCAGCTGTACAGGGTTAAATCAGCCCCAGCATTTT; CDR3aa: CASCTGLNQPQHF
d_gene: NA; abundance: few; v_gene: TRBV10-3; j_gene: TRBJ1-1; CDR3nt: TGTGCCATCAGGAGGAGGGACACTGAAGCTTTCTTT; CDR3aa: CAIRRRDTEAFF
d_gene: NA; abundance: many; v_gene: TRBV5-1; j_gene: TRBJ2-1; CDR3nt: TGCGCCAGCAGCTTCCCTCGCCGACAGGACTCCTACAATGAGCAGTTCTTC; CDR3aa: CASSFPRRQDSYNEQFF
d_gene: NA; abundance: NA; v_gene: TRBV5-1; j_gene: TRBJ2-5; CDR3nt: TGCGCCAGCAGGAGGGCAGGGGACCAAGAGACCCAGTACTTC; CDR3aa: CASRRAGDQETQYF
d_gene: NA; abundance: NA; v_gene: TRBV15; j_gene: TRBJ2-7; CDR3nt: TGTGCCACCAGCAGAGGAGGAGATTCCTACGAGCAGTACTTC; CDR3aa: CATSRGGDSYEQYF
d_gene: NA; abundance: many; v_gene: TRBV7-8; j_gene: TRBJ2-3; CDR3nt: TGTGCCAGCAGCCCGTCAGAGCTCATCGTCGATACGCAGTATTTT; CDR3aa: CASSPSELIVDTQYF
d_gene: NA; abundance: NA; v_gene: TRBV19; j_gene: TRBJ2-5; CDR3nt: TGTGCCAGTAGTATTCTGATAGAAGAGACCCAGTACTTC; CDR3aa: CASSILIEETQYF
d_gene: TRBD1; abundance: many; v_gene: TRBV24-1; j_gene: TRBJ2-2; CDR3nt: TGTGCCACCAGGGGGACAGGGCGTAGCGGGGAGCTGTTTTTT; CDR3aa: CATRGTGRSGELFF
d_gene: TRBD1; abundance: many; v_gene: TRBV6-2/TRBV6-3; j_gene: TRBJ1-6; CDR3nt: TGTGCCAGCAGTTCGCCTAGGGACAGCCACTCCTATAATTCACCCCTCCACTTT; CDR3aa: CASSSPRDSHSYNSPLHF
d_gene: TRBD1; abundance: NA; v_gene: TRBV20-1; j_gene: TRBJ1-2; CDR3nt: TGCAGTGCTAGCCCCCGGGACAGGGCGTATGGCTACACCTTC; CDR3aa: CSASPRDRAYGYTF
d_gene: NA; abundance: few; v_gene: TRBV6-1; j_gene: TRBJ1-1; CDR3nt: TGTGCCAGCAGTCGCAAAGAGAACACTGAAGCTTTCTTT; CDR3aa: CASSRKENTEAFF
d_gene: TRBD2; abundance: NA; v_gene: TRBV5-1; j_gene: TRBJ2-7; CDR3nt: TGCGCCAGCAGCTGGGAGGGACCGAGCTACGAGCAGTACTTC; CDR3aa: CASSWEGPSYEQYF
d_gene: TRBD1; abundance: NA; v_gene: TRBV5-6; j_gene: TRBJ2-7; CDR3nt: TGTGCCAGCAGCTCGGACAGGGGGCTCGCCGAGCAGTACTTC; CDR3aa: CASSSDRGLAEQYF
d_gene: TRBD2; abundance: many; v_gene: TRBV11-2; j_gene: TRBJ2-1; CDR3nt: TGTGCCAGCAGCTGGCGGGGACTAGCGGGAGTTTTTGAGCAGTTCTTC; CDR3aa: CASSWRGLAGVFEQFF
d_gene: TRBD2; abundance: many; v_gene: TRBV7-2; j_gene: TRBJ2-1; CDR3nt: TGTGCCAGCAGCCCTTCTCCGGGACTAGCCGATTACAATGAGCAGTTCTTC; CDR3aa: CASSPSPGLADYNEQFF
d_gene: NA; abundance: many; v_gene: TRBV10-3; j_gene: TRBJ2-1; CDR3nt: TGTGCCATCAGTGCGGGAAATGAGCAGTTCTTC; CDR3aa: CAISAGNEQFF
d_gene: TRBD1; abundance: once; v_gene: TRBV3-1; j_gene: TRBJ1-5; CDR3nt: TGTGCCAGCAGTCCAGGACAGGTCGGGGCCAATCAGCCCCAGCATTTT; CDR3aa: CASSPGQVGANQPQHF
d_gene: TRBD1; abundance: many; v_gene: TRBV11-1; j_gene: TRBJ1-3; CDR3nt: TGTGCCAGCAGCTTACGGGGGGGACAGGTCGCTGGAAACACCATATATTTT; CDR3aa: CASSLRGGQVAGNTIYF
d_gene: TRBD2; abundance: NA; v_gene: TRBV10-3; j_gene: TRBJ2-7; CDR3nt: TGTGCCATCAGTGATCCCCCTAGCGGCTACGAGCAGTACTTC; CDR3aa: CAISDPPSGYEQYF
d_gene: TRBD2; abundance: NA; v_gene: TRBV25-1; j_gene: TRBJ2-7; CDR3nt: TGTGCCAGCAGTGAAGTCGGACTAGCGGGAGGTTCCGAGCAGTACTTC; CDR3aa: CASSEVGLAGGSEQYF
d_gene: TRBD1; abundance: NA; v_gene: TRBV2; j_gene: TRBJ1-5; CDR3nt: TGTGCCAGCAGTCGACAGGGAATTAGCAATCAGCCCCAGCATTTT; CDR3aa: CASSRQGISNQPQHF
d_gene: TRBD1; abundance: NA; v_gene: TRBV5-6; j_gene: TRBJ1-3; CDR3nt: TGTGCCAGCAGCCCCGGACAGGGACTGAGCACCATATATTTT; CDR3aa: CASSPGQGLSTIYF
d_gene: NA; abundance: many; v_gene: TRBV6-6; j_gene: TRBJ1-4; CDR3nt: TGTGCCAGCAGTTTGGACGGTGCAACTAATGAAAAACTGTTTTTT; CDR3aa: CASSLDGATNEKLFF
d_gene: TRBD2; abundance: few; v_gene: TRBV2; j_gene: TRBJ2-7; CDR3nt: TGTGCCACCTTTGGACTAGCGGGGGGGCCCCCGTACTTC; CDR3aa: CATFGLAGGPPYF
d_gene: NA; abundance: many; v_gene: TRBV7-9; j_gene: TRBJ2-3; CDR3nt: TGTGCCAGCAGCTTTAGCACAGATACGCAGTATTTT; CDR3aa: CASSFSTDTQYF
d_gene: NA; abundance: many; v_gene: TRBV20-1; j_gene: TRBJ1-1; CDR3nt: TGCAGTGCTAGAGTTGGGGGTAACACTGAAGCTTTCTTT; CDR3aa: CSARVGGNTEAFF
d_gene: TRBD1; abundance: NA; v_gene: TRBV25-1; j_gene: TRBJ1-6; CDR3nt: TGTGCCAGCAGGCGGGACAGGGGGCAATCACCCCTCCACTTT; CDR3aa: CASRRDRGQSPLHF
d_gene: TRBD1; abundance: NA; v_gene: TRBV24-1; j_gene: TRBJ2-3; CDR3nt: TGTGCCACCAGTGATTTGAACAGGGGGCTCAGTGCTAGCACAGATACGCAGTATTTT; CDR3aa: CATSDLNRGLSASTDTQYF
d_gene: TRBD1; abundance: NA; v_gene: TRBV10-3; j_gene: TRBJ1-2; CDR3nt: TGTGCCATCAGTGAGTCGACTCGGGCAGGGGGCTATGGCTACACCTTC; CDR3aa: CAISESTRAGGYGYTF
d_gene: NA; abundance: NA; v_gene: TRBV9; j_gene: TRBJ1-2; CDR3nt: TGTGCCAGCAGCGTACGTCGAGGGGACAACTATGGCTACACCTTC; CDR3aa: CASSVRRGDNYGYTF
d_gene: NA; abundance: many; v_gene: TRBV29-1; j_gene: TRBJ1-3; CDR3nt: TGCAGCGTTGCTCTGCTCTCTGGAAACACCATATATTTT; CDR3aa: CSVALLSGNTIYF
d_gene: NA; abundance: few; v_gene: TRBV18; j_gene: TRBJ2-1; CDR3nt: TGTGCCAGCTCACCTGGGGGGGCGATATCCTACAATGAGCAGTTCTTC; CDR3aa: CASSPGGAISYNEQFF
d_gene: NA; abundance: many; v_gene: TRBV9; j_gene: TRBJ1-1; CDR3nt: TGTGCCAGCAGCCCAAGGGAGTATGAAGCTTTCTTT; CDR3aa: CASSPREYEAFF
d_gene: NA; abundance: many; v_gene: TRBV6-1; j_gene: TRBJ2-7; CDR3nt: TGTGCCAGCAGTGAAGCTTATTCGGCCTACGAGCAGTACTTC; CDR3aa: CASSEAYSAYEQYF
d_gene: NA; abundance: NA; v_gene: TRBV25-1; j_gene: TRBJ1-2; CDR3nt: TGTGCCAGCAGTGAATATGAGGATGCTAACTATGGCTACACCTTC; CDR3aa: CASSEYEDANYGYTF
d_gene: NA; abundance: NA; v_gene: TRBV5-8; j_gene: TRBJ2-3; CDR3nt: TGTGCCCGCAGCTTGGTGGCGAAGGCAGATACGCAGTATTTT; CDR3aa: CARSLVAKADTQYF
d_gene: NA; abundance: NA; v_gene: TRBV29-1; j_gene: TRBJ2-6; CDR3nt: TGCAGCGTTGCTTGGTCTGGGGCCAACGTCCTGACTTTC; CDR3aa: CSVAWSGANVLTF
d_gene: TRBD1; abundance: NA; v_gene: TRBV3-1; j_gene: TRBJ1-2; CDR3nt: TGTGCCAGCAGCCAAGTTGGGACAGGGGGCGCGTCTGGCTACACCTTC; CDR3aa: CASSQVGTGGASGYTF